This T cell receptor beta chain was sequenced during a study of radiation and T cells in renal cell carcinoma. Method: immunoSEQ multiplex PCR; TCRdb's copy keeps in-frame clones and lacks some. Seen here are tens of thousands of clones, over 70% observed once, and the top ten hold around 32%. The time point is: blood 2 weeks post-SBRT. As to treatment: 15 Gy SBRT to primary tumor, nephrectomy 4 weeks later. Looked up from germline, CDR1 is SGHTA and CDR2 is FQGNSA. The CDR3 totals 13 residues. The V end lost 2 bases, the J end lost 7 bases, and 9 bases lay between the germline ends. The specimen comprised blood, sampled from a patient whose treatment included radiotherapy and nephrectomy. The clonotype originates from a man in his sixties with renal cell carcinoma. The V and J genes are TRBV7-2 and TRBJ2-1; D not certain. CDR3 sequence: CASSLSHGNEQFF. The CDR3 DNA follows: TGTGCCAGCAGCTTAAGTCACGGGAATGAGCAGTTCTTC.